Listed below are T cell receptor beta chains from one sample, sequenced in a study of T cells in Graves' hyperthyroidism and ophthalmopathy. MiXCR was run by TCRdb on the multiplex PCR reads, yielding one entry per CDR3 protein. This table holds roughly 350,000 distinct CDR3 sequences, about 15% found once. Sequenced input: blood. The receptors here all came from a woman aged 30 to 39 with Graves' ophthalmopathy. Each CDR3 is given with its conserved first and last residue. The D gene is left open where the match is weak. The size field is filled for only some rows; it gives once, few, many or a size class.

>.|many|TRBV25-1|TRBJ1-1
TGTGCCAGCAGTTTGGGAGGGTTCGCTTTCTTT
CASSLGGFAFF
>TRBD1|.|TRBV6-2/TRBV6-3|TRBJ1-2
TGTGCCAGCAGTGGAGGTACAGGGGGCTTAAACTATGGCTACACCTTC
CASSGGTGGLNYGYTF
>.|.|TRBV7-9|TRBJ1-4
TGTGCCAGCACACCGGGGGTCGTCGGGGAAAAACTGTTTTTT
CASTPGVVGEKLFF
>TRBD1|many|TRBV28|TRBJ2-3
TGTGCCAGCAGTTTGCCCCCCGGGGGACAGGACCCAGATACGCAGTATTTT
CASSLPPGGQDPDTQYF
>TRBD1|.|TRBV5-1|TRBJ2-2
TGCGCCAGCAGCGGGGCTACAGGGGCCGGGGAGCTGTTTTTT
CASSGATGAGELFF
>.|few|TRBV3-1|TRBJ1-3
TGTGCCAGCAGCCAAGTCCCTGGCAGCTCTGGAAACACCATATATTTT
CASSQVPGSSGNTIYF
>TRBD2|many|TRBV24-1|TRBJ2-2
TGTGCCACCAGTGTAGTCGGGGGGAAATCCGGGGAGCTGTTTTTT
CATSVVGGKSGELFF
>TRBD1|.|TRBV19|TRBJ2-7
TGTGCCAGTAGCCCCAGCATATTGGGACCGGGACAGACATCCTACGAGCAGTACTTC
CASSPSILGPGQTSYEQYF
>.|few|TRBV5-1|TRBJ2-5
TGCGCCAGCAGCTTGGGAACAGGGAGTCTGTACTTC
CASSLGTGSLYF
>.|many|TRBV20-1|TRBJ1-1
TGCAGTGCTGTAGAAGATTCGAACACTGAAGCTTTCTTT
CSAVEDSNTEAFF
>.|many|TRBV7-9|TRBJ2-1
TGTGCCAGCAGCTTACGGGGAGGGACAGTTATATACAATGAGCAGTTCTTC
CASSLRGGTVIYNEQFF
>TRBD1|many|TRBV6-5|TRBJ2-2
TGTGCCAGCAGTTACGATGGACAGGGCTACATCAATCAGAACACCGGGGAGCTGTTTTTT
CASSYDGQGYINQNTGELFF
>.|.|TRBV6-5|TRBJ2-7
TGTGCCAGCAGCTATCGATTCGGACAGAACTACGAGCAGTACTTC
CASSYRFGQNYEQYF
>.|many|TRBV29-1|TRBJ2-1
TGCAGCGTTGACGCGGGCAATGAGCAGTTCTTC
CSVDAGNEQFF
>TRBD1|many|TRBV28|TRBJ1-4
TGTGCCAGCAGTTTGGACAGGGTGGGAGAAAAACTGTTTTTT
CASSLDRVGEKLFF
>.|.|TRBV13|TRBJ1-2
TGTGCCAGCTACAAAACAGGGTTGATTGGCTACACCTTC
CASYKTGLIGYTF
>.|many|TRBV5-6|TRBJ2-3
TGTGCCAGCAGCCTACCGGGCAGGGGTTCCGCAGATACGCAGTATTTT
CASSLPGRGSADTQYF
>TRBD1|many|TRBV12-3/TRBV12-4|TRBJ2-5
TGTGCCAGCAGTTTAGAGGGGACAGCAGGCGAGACCCAGTACTTC
CASSLEGTAGETQYF
>.|.|TRBV4-1|TRBJ2-1
TGCGCCAGCAGCCAACAAGCAGCCTCAAATGAGCAGTTCTTC
CASSQQAASNEQFF
>TRBD2|few|TRBV20-1|TRBJ2-1
TGCAGTGCTAGTAAACTAGCGGGGGGGGTCCTCAGCTCCTACAATGAGCAGTTCTTC
CSASKLAGGVLSSYNEQFF
>.|once|TRBV28|TRBJ1-2
TGTGCCAGCAGTTCGTCCGGGGGGGGTGGAGGTAACTATGGCTACACCTTC
CASSSSGGGGGNYGYTF
>.|few|TRBV7-2|TRBJ1-1
TGTGCCAGCAGCTCCAGTAGAGCGCACCTGAACACTGAAGCTTTCTTT
CASSSSRAHLNTEAFF
>.|many|TRBV3-1|TRBJ1-1
TGTGCCAGCAGCCACCTAGGTGCAGCTTTCTTT
CASSHLGAAFF